The rows below give T cell receptor beta chains drawn from one sample of a study of OX40 agonist ivuxolimab in advanced cancers. Generated by immunoSEQ multiplex PCR, the TCRdb table keeps only in-frame clones and is missing some. The table includes tens of thousands of clones, about 90% detected once. Source: CD4+ or CD8+ T cells sorted from blood, taken in a trial of the OX40 agonist ivuxolimab. The source of these receptors is an adult with an advanced solid tumor such as melanoma, head and neck, liver or kidney cancer. The CDR3 runs from the conserved cysteine through the conserved F or W. The D gene is left open where the match is weak. A row's size may be missing; if present it is once, few, many or a size class.

j_call,v_call,clone_size,d_call,cdr3_nt,cdr3_aa
TRBJ1-4,TRBV5-8,.,TRBD1,TGTGCCAGCAGCTTGGGGGACAGCAAGAATGAAAAACTGTTTTTT,CASSLGDSKNEKLFF
TRBJ1-5,TRBV28,.,.,TGTGCCAGCACCTCGACAGGCTTAGGGACAAATCAGCCCCAGCATTTT,CASTSTGLGTNQPQHF
TRBJ2-1,TRBV27,.,TRBD1,TGTGCCAGCAGCTACTCGACAGGGTCGAGGGTCTTC,CASSYSTGSRVF
TRBJ1-1,TRBV11-3,.,.,TGTGCCAGCAGCCCCGGGGGGGCCGGGGGGAGTGAAGCTTTCTTT,CASSPGGAGGSEAFF
TRBJ2-6,TRBV2,.,TRBD1,TGTGCCAGCAGTGCGCAGGGGGAGGGGGCCAACGTCCTGACTTTC,CASSAQGEGANVLTF
TRBJ2-3,TRBV7-2,few,.,TGTGCCAGCAGCTTAGTTCCAACAGATACGCAGTATTTT,CASSLVPTDTQYF
TRBJ1-5,TRBV7-2,.,.,TGTGCCAGCAGCTTAGAATGGGGGACACCGTATCAGCCCCAGCATTTT,CASSLEWGTPYQPQHF
TRBJ2-1,TRBV5-1,.,TRBD2,TGCGCCAGCAGCCGCACCGGGGGGGACAACAATGAGCAGTTCTTC,CASSRTGGDNNEQFF
TRBJ2-2,TRBV7-3,.,.,TGTGCCAGCAGCTTATTACAGACTAACACCGGGGAGCTGTTTTTT,CASSLLQTNTGELFF
TRBJ2-5,TRBV4-2,.,TRBD2,TGTGCCAGCAGCCAATTGGCGGGGGGGTCCCAAGAGGCCCAGTACTTC,CASSQLAGGSQEAQYF
TRBJ2-5,TRBV23-1,.,TRBD1,TGCGCCAGCAGTCAATCCAGGGACAGAAGGGACTTC,CASSQSRDRRDF
TRBJ1-5,TRBV5-6,.,TRBD1,TGTGCCAGCAGCTCCGGACAGGTGTCTCAGCCCCAGCATTTT,CASSSGQVSQPQHF
TRBJ2-6,TRBV2,.,.,TGTGCCAGCAGTGGTGGGGGCTCTGGGGCCAACGTCCTGACTTTC,CASSGGGSGANVLTF
TRBJ2-7,TRBV5-5,.,.,TGTGCCAGCAGCTTGAACGTAGGCTCCTACGAGCAGTACTTC,CASSLNVGSYEQYF
TRBJ2-2,TRBV7-2,.,TRBD1,TGTGCCAGCAGCTCGGGACAGGGGGCCGTCGGGGAGCTGTTTTTT,CASSSGQGAVGELFF
TRBJ2-1,TRBV19,.,.,TGTGCCAGTAGTATCCTCAGCGAGCAGTTCTTC,CASSILSEQFF
TRBJ1-1,TRBV9,.,.,TGTGCCAGCAGCGTACCTTCAGGCACTGAAGCTTTCTTT,CASSVPSGTEAFF
TRBJ2-2,TRBV5-1,.,.,TGCGCCAGCAGCTCTCATATAACAGGGACTATACCCGCCGGGGAGCTGTTTTTT,CASSSHITGTIPAGELFF
TRBJ2-3,TRBV7-2,.,TRBD2,TGTGCCAAGGGGACTAGCGGGACAGATACGCAGTATTTT,CAKGTSGTDTQYF